This T cell receptor beta chain was profiled in a study of identical twins (dated by TCRdb to the mid-2010s). Regarding the complete study: To test whether fetal clonotypes persist, the study used deep sequencing on TCR alpha and beta repertoires from monozygotic twins, unrelated adults of various ages, and cord blood. To rule out contamination, the twin experiments were replicated at different times with different library preparation protocols. Here is what the overall study found, with its caveats: Zero-insertion analyses could be partly confounded by invariant T cells such as MAIT and iNKT, though diverse VJ usage argued against such confounding for most clonotypes. Fewer insertions were carried by abundant cord blood beta clonotypes; a weaker similar trend was observed in young adult naive repertoires, while no such trend was observed in memory repertoires. The excess sharing between twins in beta out-of-frame sequences was weaker because fewer shared sequences reduced the signal-to-noise ratio. Compared with coincidental sharing between unrelated individuals, an excess of low generation-probability sequences was observed among out-of-frame TCR alpha sequences shared between twins. In monozygotic twins, recombination models systematically underestimated out-of-frame TCR alpha sharing, but the models matched the sharing seen between unrelated individuals. Conclusions relied on cross-sectional statistical analysis, since the same donors could not be followed over many years.

Library creation used 5' RACE. These reads were obtained on an Illumina HiSeq 2000. Template switching introduced a universal primer binding site; the final cDNA contained a unique molecular identifier, enabling accurate counting of TCR cDNA molecules. Specific primers in the conserved constant-segment region were used to synthesize first-strand cDNA for the TCR alpha and beta chains. To control for contamination, every cDNA library carried two barcodes: a SMART-Mk sample barcode plus Illumina barcodes. TruSeq adapter sequences, together with Illumina sample barcodes, were added in two successive PCR steps. The TCR alpha and beta cDNA libraries were sequenced on the Illumina HiSeq platform using custom primers. As for the original processing: MiGEC processed the raw reads to extract unique molecular identifiers, while MiXCR was used to determine the CDR3 positions. For each individual, recombination models were inferred using an EM algorithm with the repgenHMM and IGoR tools. Shared clonotypes were analyzed with the tcR package in R, and sharing was normalized by the product of cloneset sizes. To study raw recombination free of thymic and clonal selection effects, out-of-frame nonproductive sequences were analyzed. The public reads were reanalyzed by TCRdb: fastp trimming at Q25, MiXCR alignment, in-frame beta chains only. Duplicate CDR3 protein sequences are folded into a single record with the most common DNA and genes. The V and J calls reflect TCRdb's pipeline rather than the authors' work. The sample contains roughly 1.6 million distinct CDR3 sequences, under 35% of them found a single time. About 0.27% of the sample is taken by the ten largest.

This clonotype was found many times. The antigen this receptor binds is unknown. No much larger clone is present one base from it, and per-base qualities are unavailable. The CDR3 covers 13 residues, taking in both the cysteine and the phenylalanine. The kept DNA is CDR3 alone, 39 bases in frame from the first base. V was cut back by 2 bases and J by 2 bases, leaving a gap of 7 bases between them. CDR1 SGDLS and CDR2 YYNGEE were looked up in the germline V gene. Every donor in the study was a healthy Caucasian. The chain couples TRBV9 to TRBJ2-5, with the D gene not clear enough to name. The sample comprised cord blood. The sequence came from a newborn girl in good health. The nucleotides read TGTGCCAGCAGCGTTCGGGCTCAAGAGACCCAGTACTTC. Its amino acids are CASSVRAQETQYF.